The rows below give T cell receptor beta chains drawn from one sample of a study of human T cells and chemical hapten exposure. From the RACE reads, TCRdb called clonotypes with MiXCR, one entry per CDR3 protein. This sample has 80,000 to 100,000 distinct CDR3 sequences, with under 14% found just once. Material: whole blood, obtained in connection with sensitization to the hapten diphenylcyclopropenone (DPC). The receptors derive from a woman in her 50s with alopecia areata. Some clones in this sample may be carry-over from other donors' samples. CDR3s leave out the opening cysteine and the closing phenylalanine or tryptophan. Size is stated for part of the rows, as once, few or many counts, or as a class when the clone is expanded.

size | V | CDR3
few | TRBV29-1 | SVVRTRVHEQF
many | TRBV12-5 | ASGLASGGEQF
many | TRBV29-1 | SPILENEQY
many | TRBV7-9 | ASSSGQGSSYNEQF
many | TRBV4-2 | ASTTRVWLAGEGNEQF
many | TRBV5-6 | ASRRQPNTGELF
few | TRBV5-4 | ASSFGLDSKTQY
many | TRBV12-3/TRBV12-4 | ASSLGPVYNEQF
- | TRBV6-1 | ASSESLQETQY
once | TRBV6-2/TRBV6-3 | ASSYLGDYEQY
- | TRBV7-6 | ASSDRDRVDEQY
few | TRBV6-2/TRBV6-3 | ASSPSLGLAGVSYEQY
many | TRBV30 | AWSVWGRGQPQH
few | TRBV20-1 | SARDGGRAGNEQF
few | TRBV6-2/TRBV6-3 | ASSWTSGIRYEQY
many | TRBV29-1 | SAGLLEY
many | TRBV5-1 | ASSWTGGADEAF
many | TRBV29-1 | SVAWVNTEAF
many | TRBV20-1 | SARAFSGYNEQF
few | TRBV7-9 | ASRNVAGGRTDTQY
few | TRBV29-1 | SVGLVETQY
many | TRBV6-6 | ASRPDRFKDEQY
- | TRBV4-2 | ASSQDRGQGTDTQY
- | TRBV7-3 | ASSPGGLAGREQF
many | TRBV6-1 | ASSEAAVRGGYT
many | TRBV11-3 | ASSLENGGSRNEQF
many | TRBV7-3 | ASSLTHGHLTNTGELF
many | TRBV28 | ASTRTGSSYNEQF
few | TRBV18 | ASSPDILLNGEAF
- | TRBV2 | ASSFDRPATNEKLF
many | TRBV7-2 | ASSLEGAGPTDTQY
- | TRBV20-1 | SAGTSIVAYEQY
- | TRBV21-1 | ASSKVDPEQSASGNTIY
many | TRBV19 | ASSPVQRGPETQY
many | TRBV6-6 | ASSWGGEAKLTLH
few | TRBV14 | ASSQETSGRYNEQF
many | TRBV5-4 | ASSLAGLYNEQF
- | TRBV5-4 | ASSQPRGDTDTQY
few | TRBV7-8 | ASSLRLPAGANYGYT
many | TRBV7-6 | ASSPLGGTYEQY
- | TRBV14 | ASSQEPVSYEQY
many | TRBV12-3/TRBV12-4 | ASSYRGGTYEQY
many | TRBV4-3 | ASSQDPGGNSPLH
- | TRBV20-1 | SAEPGTESTRNNNEQF
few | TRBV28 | ASRKTGMYEQY
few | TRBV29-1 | STLRGPGDNEQF
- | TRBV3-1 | ASSRRLRSSYEQY
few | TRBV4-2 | ASSQDFAGLAKNIQY
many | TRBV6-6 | ASSYPTGLQETQY
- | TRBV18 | ASSPVGSGANVLT
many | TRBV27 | ASSLSSGGPLH
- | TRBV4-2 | ASSQDVGGRSYEQY
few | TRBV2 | ASGTSDYEQY
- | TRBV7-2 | ASSNNRGDGNTIY
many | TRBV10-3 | AIRDTDTQY
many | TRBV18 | ASSPAGQGYEQY
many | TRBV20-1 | SARDRRTGGAGYT
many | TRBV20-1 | SATYRGSGNTIY
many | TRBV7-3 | ASSTTGGRTGELF